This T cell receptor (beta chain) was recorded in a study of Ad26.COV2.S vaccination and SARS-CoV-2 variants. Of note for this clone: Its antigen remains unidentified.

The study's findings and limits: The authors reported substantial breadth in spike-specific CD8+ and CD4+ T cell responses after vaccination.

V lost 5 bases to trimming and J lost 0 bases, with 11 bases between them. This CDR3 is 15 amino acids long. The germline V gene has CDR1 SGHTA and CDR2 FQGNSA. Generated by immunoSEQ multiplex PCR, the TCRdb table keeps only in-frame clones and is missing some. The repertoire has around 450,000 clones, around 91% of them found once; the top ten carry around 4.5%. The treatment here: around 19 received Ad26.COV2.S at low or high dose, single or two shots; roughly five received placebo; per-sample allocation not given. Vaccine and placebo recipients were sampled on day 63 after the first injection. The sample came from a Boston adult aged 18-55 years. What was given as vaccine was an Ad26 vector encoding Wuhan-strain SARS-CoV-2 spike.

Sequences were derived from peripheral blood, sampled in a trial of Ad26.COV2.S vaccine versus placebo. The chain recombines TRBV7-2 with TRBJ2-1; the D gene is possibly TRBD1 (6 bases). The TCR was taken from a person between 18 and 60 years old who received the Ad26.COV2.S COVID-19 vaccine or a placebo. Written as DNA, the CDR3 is TGTGCCAGCAGCCAGGACAGTTTCTCCTACAATGAGCAGTTCTTC. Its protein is CASSQDSFSYNEQFF.